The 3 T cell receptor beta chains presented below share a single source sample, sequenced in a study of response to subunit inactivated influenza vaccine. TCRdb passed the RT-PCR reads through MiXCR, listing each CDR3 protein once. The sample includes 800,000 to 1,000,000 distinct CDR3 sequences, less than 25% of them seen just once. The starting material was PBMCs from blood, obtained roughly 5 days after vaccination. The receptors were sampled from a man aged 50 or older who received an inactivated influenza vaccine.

CDR3 DNA: TGTGCCAGCACGGGGAGTAACAATCAGCCCCAGCATTTT. This sequence encodes CASTGSNNQPQHF. This rearrangement joins TRBV28 to TRBJ1-5; D unclear. CDR1 MDHEN and CDR2 SYDVKM come from the germline V gene. This CDR3 contains 13 residues. Trimming pared 7 bases from V and 3 bases from J, leaving 10 bases between.

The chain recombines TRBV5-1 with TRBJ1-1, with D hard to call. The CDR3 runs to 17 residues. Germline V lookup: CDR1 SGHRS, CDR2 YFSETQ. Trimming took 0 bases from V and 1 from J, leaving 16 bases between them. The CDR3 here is CASSLVPAGSGNTEAFF. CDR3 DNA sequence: TGCGCCAGCAGCTTGGTGCCGGCAGGTTCCGGGAACACTGAAGCTTTCTTT.

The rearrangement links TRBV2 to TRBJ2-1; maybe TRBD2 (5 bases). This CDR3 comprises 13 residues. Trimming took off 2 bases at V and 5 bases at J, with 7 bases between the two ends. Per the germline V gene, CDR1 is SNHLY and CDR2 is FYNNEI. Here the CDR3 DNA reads TGTGCCAGCAGTGAAAGACTAAACAATGAGCAGTTCTTC. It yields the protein CASSERLNNEQFF.